Listed below are T cell receptor beta chains from one sample, sequenced in a study of long-term antiretroviral therapy in people with HIV. Sequenced by immunoSEQ multiplex PCR; TCRdb stores in-frame clones only, minus some. In the table there are around 12,000 clones, 88% of which are singletons. The material was unsorted PBMCs, obtained 2.1 years after starting antiretroviral therapy. The receptors were sampled from a woman aged 35 to 49 with HIV. The CDR3 runs from the conserved cysteine through the conserved F or W. D genes are given only for firm matches. The listing skips clone size in some rows; elsewhere it reads once, few, many or a size class.

v_call: TRBV29-1; d_call: -; clone_size: -; j_call: TRBJ2-2; cdr3_aa: CSARFSSASIYPTGELFF; cdr3_nt: TGCAGCGCCCGTTTTTCCTCCGCGTCGATCTACCCGACCGGGGAGCTGTTTTTT
v_call: TRBV30; d_call: TRBD1; clone_size: -; j_call: TRBJ1-4; cdr3_aa: CAWSRNNRGQRGEKLFF; cdr3_nt: TGTGCCTGGAGTAGGAATAACAGGGGGCAGAGGGGGGAAAAACTGTTTTTT
v_call: TRBV19; d_call: TRBD1; clone_size: -; j_call: TRBJ1-2; cdr3_aa: CASSTTGGDGYTF; cdr3_nt: TGTGCCAGTAGTACCACAGGGGGCGATGGCTACACCTTC
v_call: TRBV18; d_call: -; clone_size: few; j_call: TRBJ2-1; cdr3_aa: CASSPSRGNEQFF; cdr3_nt: TGTGCCAGCTCACCATCTCGCGGCAATGAGCAGTTCTTC
v_call: TRBV7-9; d_call: TRBD1; clone_size: -; j_call: TRBJ1-1; cdr3_aa: CASSLGDRVNTEAFF; cdr3_nt: TGTGCCAGCAGCTTAGGTGACAGGGTGAACACTGAAGCTTTCTTT
v_call: TRBV25-1; d_call: TRBD1; clone_size: -; j_call: TRBJ2-1; cdr3_aa: CASSSPGQGYNEQFF; cdr3_nt: TGTGCCAGCAGTTCCCCGGGACAGGGCTACAATGAGCAGTTCTTC
v_call: TRBV7-2; d_call: TRBD1; clone_size: -; j_call: TRBJ1-1; cdr3_aa: CASSTGQGAWGTEAFF; cdr3_nt: TGTGCCAGCAGCACGGGACAGGGGGCCTGGGGAACTGAAGCTTTCTTT
v_call: TRBV6-1; d_call: -; clone_size: -; j_call: TRBJ2-3; cdr3_aa: CAIPAGTSTDTQYF; cdr3_nt: TGTGCCATCCCCGCCGGGACTAGCACAGATACGCAGTATTTT
v_call: TRBV19; d_call: -; clone_size: few; j_call: TRBJ2-5; cdr3_aa: CASSIRRKGGETQYF; cdr3_nt: TGTGCCAGTAGTATAAGAAGGAAAGGAGGAGAGACCCAGTACTTC
v_call: TRBV9; d_call: TRBD2; clone_size: -; j_call: TRBJ2-3; cdr3_aa: CASSLGTSGVYDTQYF; cdr3_nt: TGTGCCAGCAGCCTGGGGACTAGCGGGGTTTACGATACGCAGTATTTT
v_call: TRBV6-5; d_call: TRBD2; clone_size: -; j_call: TRBJ2-5; cdr3_aa: CASSGLAGAAETQYF; cdr3_nt: TGTGCCAGCAGTGGACTAGCGGGGGCCGCTGAGACCCAGTACTTC
v_call: TRBV5-4; d_call: -; clone_size: few; j_call: TRBJ1-1; cdr3_aa: CASSPDPRTTEAFF; cdr3_nt: TGTGCCAGCAGCCCTGACCCCCGGACCACTGAAGCTTTCTTT
v_call: TRBV11-1; d_call: -; clone_size: -; j_call: TRBJ1-1; cdr3_aa: CASSLGMNTEAFF; cdr3_nt: TGTGCCAGCAGCTTAGGGATGAACACTGAAGCTTTCTTT
v_call: TRBV5-1; d_call: -; clone_size: -; j_call: TRBJ2-5; cdr3_aa: CASSLYGGEETQYF; cdr3_nt: TGCGCCAGCAGCTTGTACGGGGGTGAAGAGACCCAGTACTTC
v_call: TRBV2; d_call: -; clone_size: -; j_call: TRBJ1-6; cdr3_aa: CASTLQAGDSPLHF; cdr3_nt: TGTGCCAGCACGCTCCAGGCAGGGGACTCACCCCTCCACTTT
v_call: TRBV29-1; d_call: -; clone_size: -; j_call: TRBJ2-3; cdr3_aa: CSVEEGGPTDTQYF; cdr3_nt: TGCAGCGTTGAAGAGGGGGGGCCCACAGATACGCAGTATTTT
v_call: TRBV9; d_call: -; clone_size: -; j_call: TRBJ2-1; cdr3_aa: CASSEGGRDEQFF; cdr3_nt: TGTGCCAGCAGCGAGGGTGGTCGGGATGAGCAGTTCTTC
v_call: TRBV6-6; d_call: -; clone_size: -; j_call: TRBJ2-7; cdr3_aa: CASSLGGDKYEQYF; cdr3_nt: TGTGCCAGCAGTCTCGGCGGGGACAAGTACGAGCAGTACTTC
v_call: TRBV5-4; d_call: -; clone_size: -; j_call: TRBJ2-3; cdr3_aa: CASSFGQLTDTQYF; cdr3_nt: TGTGCCAGCAGCTTCGGACAGCTCACAGATACGCAGTATTTT
v_call: TRBV6-5; d_call: -; clone_size: -; j_call: TRBJ1-1; cdr3_aa: CASSYSVGSGTEAFF; cdr3_nt: TGTGCCAGCAGTTACTCGGTCGGTAGCGGCACTGAAGCTTTCTTT
v_call: TRBV19; d_call: TRBD1; clone_size: -; j_call: TRBJ1-2; cdr3_aa: CASSIGTGHRGYTF; cdr3_nt: TGTGCCAGTAGTATAGGGACAGGGCATCGGGGCTACACCTTC
v_call: TRBV6-5; d_call: -; clone_size: -; j_call: TRBJ1-4; cdr3_aa: CASSGGHSGGEKLFF; cdr3_nt: TGTGCCAGCAGTGGTGGACACTCAGGTGGTGAAAAACTGTTTTTT
v_call: TRBV5-1; d_call: -; clone_size: -; j_call: TRBJ2-3; cdr3_aa: CASSLGGDRLTDTQYF; cdr3_nt: TGCGCCAGCAGCTTGGGAGGGGACCGACTCACAGATACGCAGTATTTT
v_call: TRBV14; d_call: -; clone_size: -; j_call: TRBJ2-3; cdr3_aa: CASSPTRGHTDTQYF; cdr3_nt: TGTGCCAGCAGCCCGACTAGAGGCCACACAGATACGCAGTATTTT
v_call: TRBV7-2; d_call: -; clone_size: -; j_call: TRBJ1-2; cdr3_aa: CASSQDWGGIGYTF; cdr3_nt: TGCGCCAGCAGCCAAGATTGGGGGGGCATTGGCTACACCTTC
v_call: TRBV7-9; d_call: -; clone_size: -; j_call: TRBJ1-4; cdr3_aa: CASSSFTQGRGSTNEKLFF; cdr3_nt: TGTGCCAGCAGCTCATTTACACAGGGAAGAGGGTCGACTAATGAAAAACTGTTTTTT
v_call: TRBV6-1; d_call: -; clone_size: few; j_call: TRBJ1-6; cdr3_aa: CASSELMGRNSPLHF; cdr3_nt: TGTGCCAGCAGTGAATTAATGGGCCGAAACTCACCCCTCCACTTT
v_call: TRBV4-3; d_call: -; clone_size: -; j_call: TRBJ2-4; cdr3_aa: CASSQGAGANGNIQYF; cdr3_nt: TGCGCCAGCAGCCAAGGGGCGGGGGCGAATGGGAACATTCAGTACTTC
v_call: TRBV30; d_call: TRBD2; clone_size: -; j_call: TRBJ2-4; cdr3_aa: CAWRTSGGNIQYF; cdr3_nt: TGTGCCTGGAGGACTAGCGGGGGGAACATTCAGTACTTC
v_call: TRBV14; d_call: TRBD2; clone_size: -; j_call: TRBJ2-7; cdr3_aa: CASSQGIGLAEEKQYF; cdr3_nt: TGTGCCAGCAGCCAAGGGATAGGACTAGCGGAGGAGAAGCAGTACTTC
v_call: TRBV5-1; d_call: -; clone_size: few; j_call: TRBJ1-2; cdr3_aa: CASSGPYGYTF; cdr3_nt: TGCGCCAGCTCAGGACCTTATGGCTACACCTTC
v_call: TRBV7-2; d_call: TRBD2; clone_size: -; j_call: TRBJ2-3; cdr3_aa: CASSWGGLAGGDTQYF; cdr3_nt: TGTGCCAGCAGCTGGGGGGGACTAGCGGGGGGAGATACGCAGTATTTT
v_call: TRBV5-4; d_call: -; clone_size: few; j_call: TRBJ1-1; cdr3_aa: CASSSTGRMNTEAFF; cdr3_nt: TGTGCCAGCAGCTCAACAGGGCGCATGAACACTGAAGCTTTCTTT
v_call: TRBV5-5; d_call: TRBD1; clone_size: -; j_call: TRBJ1-6; cdr3_aa: CASSAGTGSAPLHF; cdr3_nt: TGTGCCAGCAGCGCCGGGACAGGGTCCGCTCCCCTCCACTTT
v_call: TRBV5-1; d_call: -; clone_size: -; j_call: TRBJ2-5; cdr3_aa: CASSLVGRSDETQYF; cdr3_nt: TGCGCCAGCAGCTTGGTGGGGCGTTCTGACGAGACCCAGTACTTC
v_call: TRBV7-2; d_call: -; clone_size: -; j_call: TRBJ2-3; cdr3_aa: CASSLSQAGTDTQYF; cdr3_nt: TGTGCCAGCAGCTTATCCCAGGCGGGCACAGATACGCAGTATTTT
v_call: TRBV16; d_call: TRBD1; clone_size: once; j_call: TRBJ2-7; cdr3_aa: CASSVQGGYEQYF; cdr3_nt: TGTGCCAGCAGCGTACAGGGGGGCTACGAGCAGTACTTC
v_call: TRBV11-1; d_call: -; clone_size: few; j_call: TRBJ1-2; cdr3_aa: CASSLGAQGDGYTF; cdr3_nt: TGTGCCAGCAGCTTAGGCGCTCAGGGAGATGGCTACACCTTC
v_call: TRBV6-5; d_call: TRBD1; clone_size: -; j_call: TRBJ1-2; cdr3_aa: CASSSPGTGHGYTF; cdr3_nt: TGTGCCAGCAGTTCCCCCGGGACAGGTCATGGCTACACCTTC
v_call: TRBV25-1; d_call: TRBD1; clone_size: -; j_call: TRBJ1-3; cdr3_aa: CASSPGQGGNTIYF; cdr3_nt: TGTGCCAGCAGTCCCGGACAGGGTGGAAACACCATATATTTT
v_call: TRBV7-3; d_call: -; clone_size: -; j_call: TRBJ2-1; cdr3_aa: CASSLGSPSYNEQFF; cdr3_nt: TGTGCCAGCAGCTTAGGATCCCCCTCCTACAATGAGCAGTTCTTC
v_call: TRBV5-1; d_call: -; clone_size: -; j_call: TRBJ1-2; cdr3_aa: CASSLVGGLESGYTF; cdr3_nt: TGCGCCAGCAGCTTGGTTGGGGGTCTGGAAAGTGGCTACACCTTC
v_call: TRBV28; d_call: -; clone_size: few; j_call: TRBJ2-3; cdr3_aa: CASSFLQGTDTQYF; cdr3_nt: TGTGCCAGCAGTTTCCTCCAGGGCACAGATACGCAGTATTTT
v_call: TRBV5-6; d_call: TRBD1; clone_size: once; j_call: TRBJ2-1; cdr3_aa: CASSLEGGEFF; cdr3_nt: TGTGCCAGCAGCTTGGAAGGGGGCGAGTTCTTC
v_call: TRBV25-1; d_call: -; clone_size: -; j_call: TRBJ2-5; cdr3_aa: CASSAFTRYQETQYF; cdr3_nt: TGTGCCAGCAGTGCCTTTACCCGGTACCAAGAGACCCAGTACTTC